The present TCR beta chain was sequenced within a study of blood T cell repertoires in COVID-19. The overall study: Sites across the United States, Italy and Spain contributed samples from acute and convalescent COVID-19. PBMCs, B-cell-depleted T cells, or T cells provided the cDNA or gDNA that made up the material.

Trimming left V 5 bases short and J 0 bases short, with 14 bases between. This CDR3 comprises 17 residues. Germline assignment: CDR1 SGHVS and CDR2 FNYEAQ. Methods used by the authors: Amplification of reference gene primers was used by the study to estimate nucleated cell counts. Generated by immunoSEQ multiplex PCR, the TCRdb table keeps only in-frame clones and is missing some. That table is the source of V, J and clone size, and D and trimming were worked out from the DNA. The sample yields approximately 230,000 clones, around 90% seen once. The chain is built from TRBV7-6 and TRBJ1-6; D unresolved. The origin of this receptor is a man older than 75 with acute or convalescent COVID-19. The sample taken for sequencing was peripheral blood. The CDR3, as DNA: TGTGCCAGCAGCCAAACCCCCCTCAGCTCCTATAATTCACCCCTCCACTTT. Protein: CASSQTPLSSYNSPLHF.